This section outlines one T cell receptor (beta chain) sequence together with its context. The sample belongs to a study of blood T cell repertoires in COVID-19. On the study more broadly: COVID-19 samples, acute and convalescent, were from the United States, Italy and Spain. Nucleic acid was either cDNA or gDNA, and it came from T cells, B-cell-depleted T cells, or PBMCs.

The authors' processing: Estimates of nucleated cell counts were drawn from the amplification of reference gene primers. Clones were read by immunoSEQ multiplex PCR, and TCRdb kept only the in-frame ones, dropping some. V and J calls and clone size are as listed in that table; D and trimming were resolved from the DNA. The sample yields some 56,000 clones, 86% seen once. The clonotype originates from an elderly woman with acute or convalescent COVID-19. The sequencing input was peripheral blood.

This chain's CDR3 is CASSEQGASTDTQYF. CDR3 in DNA: TGTGCCAGCTCAGAACAGGGCGCTAGCACAGATACGCAGTATTTT. The chain carries TRBV18 and TRBJ2-3; tentatively, D is TRBD1 (6 bases). V lost 5 bases and J 0 bases, leaving 12 bases between the germline ends. The CDR3 contains 15 residues. Germline CDR1 and CDR2: KGHSH and LQKENI.